This entry describes one T cell receptor beta chain. Its matching antigen is unknown. These data are taken from a study of early stage breast cancer tumors. Whole-study context: Samples were sequenced at about 10-fold average coverage.

Overall study results and limits: Compared with adjacent normal breast, tumors showed approximately 2.5-fold denser, more clonal T cells.

CDR1 and CDR2 from the germline V gene are SGHKS and YYEKEE (reference sequence). This CDR3 is 17 amino acids long. Trimming removed 0 bases at V and 3 bases at J, with 19 bases between. Method: immunoSEQ multiplex PCR; TCRdb's copy keeps in-frame clones and lacks some. The sample has several thousand clones, approximately 60% seen once. The sequence was obtained from a person aged 65-85 years with breast cancer. V gene TRBV5-5 combines with J gene TRBJ2-7; a possible D gene is TRBD1 (6 bases). Sequenced input: breast tumor tissue. Here the CDR3 DNA reads TGTGCCAGCAGCTTGGGGAACCCAGGGGCAATCGACTACGAGCAGTACTTC. Its translation: CASSLGNPGAIDYEQYF.